The rows below give T cell receptor beta chains drawn from one sample of a study of blood T cells in healthy people across ages. One entry per CDR3 protein, called by TCRdb with MiXCR from the 5' RACE reads. The table has approximately 1.5 million distinct CDR3 sequences, 34% seen once. The sample consisted of blood. The receptors originated from a woman aged 25-40 years in good health. Each CDR3 is given with its conserved first and last residue. A D gene is named only where the DNA matches it firmly. The size entry is marked missing in some rows and otherwise reads once, few, many or a size class.

-	TRBV4-1	TRBJ2-5	-	CASSQGLTGPKTQYF	TGCGCCAGCAGCCAAGGGCTCACGGGCCCCAAGACCCAGTACTTC
-	TRBV5-1	TRBJ2-1	-	CASSLAGVATNEQFF	TGCGCCAGCAGCTTGGCCGGGGTCGCGACGAATGAGCAGTTCTTC
few	TRBV3-1	TRBJ2-7	TRBD1	CASSYGQGAGDEQYF	TGTGCCAGCAGCTACGGACAGGGGGCAGGGGACGAGCAGTACTTC
-	TRBV24-1	TRBJ1-2	-	CAFVGGDTF	TGTGCCTTCGTCGGTGGTGACACCTTC
-	TRBV7-6	TRBJ1-3	-	CASSPSRGPGNTIYF	TGTGCCAGCAGCCCCTCCAGGGGCCCGGGAAACACCATATATTTT
-	TRBV3-1	TRBJ2-7	TRBD2	CASSQRGGTLYEQYF	TGTGCCAGCAGCCAACGCGGGGGGACTTTGTACGAGCAGTACTTC
-	TRBV2	TRBJ2-3	TRBD2	CASRVVRGGRADTQYF	TGTGCCAGCAGAGTCGTGCGGGGGGGCCGCGCAGATACGCAGTATTTT
-	TRBV3-1	TRBJ1-1	-	CASSQASGITEAFF	TGTGCCAGCAGCCAAGCGTCGGGGATCACTGAAGCTTTCTTT
-	TRBV28	TRBJ1-4	-	CASTPDSWREKLFF	TGTGCCAGCACCCCGGACAGTTGGAGGGAAAAACTGTTTTTT
few	TRBV6-5	TRBJ2-7	TRBD1	CASSRDSGFEQYF	TGTGCCAGCAGTCGGGACAGTGGTTTCGAGCAGTACTTC
few	TRBV29-1	TRBJ1-2	-	CSVDPGQGYGYTF	TGCAGCGTTGACCCCGGACAAGGCTATGGCTACACCTTC
-	TRBV28	TRBJ1-4	TRBD1	CASSQDPGGPEKLFF	TGTGCCAGCAGCCAGGACCCAGGGGGACCTGAAAAACTGTTTTTT
few	TRBV3-1	TRBJ1-2	-	CASSQDLIGPNGYTF	TGTGCCAGCAGCCAAGATCTAATCGGCCCCAATGGCTACACCTTC
few	TRBV28	TRBJ2-3	TRBD2	CASSSPLAGLTDTQYF	TGTGCCAGCAGTTCCCCGCTAGCGGGACTCACAGATACGCAGTATTTT
many	TRBV12-3/TRBV12-4	TRBJ1-5	TRBD1	CASSFWTGGNQPQHF	TGTGCCAGCAGTTTTTGGACAGGGGGCAATCAGCCCCAGCATTTT
-	TRBV2	TRBJ2-3	TRBD2	CASTWRGGADTQYF	TGTGCCAGCACGTGGCGGGGGGGCGCAGATACGCAGTATTTT
-	TRBV6-5	TRBJ1-1	-	CASRSNREAFF	TGTGCCAGCAGATCAAACAGGGAGGCTTTCTTT
few	TRBV20-1	TRBJ2-1	-	CSAWTVRGHPNEQFF	TGCAGTGCTTGGACAGTTAGAGGCCACCCCAATGAGCAGTTCTTC